Below are 20 T cell receptor beta chains sequenced from a single sample in a study of blood T cells in healthy people across ages. Primed by a sample-barcoded 5' primer and a J-beta primer mix, a second PCR proceeded for roughly 6 to 12 cycles. TCRdb reprocessed the 5' RACE reads via MiXCR and lists one record per CDR3 protein. The sample gives about 400,000 distinct CDR3 sequences, 45% to 60% of which show up once; 45% to 65% is in the top ten. Sequenced material: blood. Every receptor here comes from a man in his 60s in good health.

The J gene is TRBJ2-1, the V gene TRBV29-1, with 16 bases identical to TRBD2. The J call may not be correct, given that the DNA end is closer to TRBJ2-7. Germline CDR1 reads SQVTM; CDR2 reads ANQGSEA. The CDR3 spans 17 residues. In nucleotides, the CDR3 is TGCAGCGGGGGAATGGGACTAGCGGGAGGGGGGTCGAATGAGCAGTACTTC. Translated, it gives CSGGMGLAGGGSNEQYF.

This clonotype was detected only a few times. The chain is built from TRBV28 and TRBJ1-2; no clear D gene. The CDR3 is 13 amino acids. V was cut by 6 bases and J by 4 bases, with 12 bases left in between. The germline V gene encodes CDR1 MDHEN and CDR2 SYDVKM. CDR3 loop: CASRVRLVYGYTF. As DNA, the CDR3 is TGTGCCAGCAGGGTGAGACTGGTCTATGGCTACACCTTC.

This clonotype was seen repeatedly, ten times or more. The gene calls are TRBV12-3 or TRBV12-4 and TRBJ2-1; D unresolved. V dropped 5 bases and J dropped 12 bases, with 14 bases sitting between them. The length of the CDR3 is 12 residues. DNA for the CDR3: TGTGCCAGCAGTCCCGCCTCCGCCGCGCAGTTCTTC. Residues: CASSPASAAQFF.

About this clonotype itself: A read error may explain this, as a much larger clone is one base away. The V call is TRBV11-2, the J call TRBJ1-4; D not resolved. From germline, CDR1 is SGHAT and CDR2 FQNNGV. There are 15 residues in the CDR3. In DNA, the CDR3 is TGTGCCAGCAGCTTAGGGGCAGGAACTAAGGAAAAACTGTTTTTT. It codes for CASSLGAGTKEKLFF. Combining the CDR3 with reference TRBV11-2 and TRBJ1-4 gives the whole variable domain EAGVAQSPRYKIIEKRQSVAFWCNPISGHATLYWYQQILGQGPKLLIQFQNNGVVDDSQLPKDRFSAERLKGVDSTLKIQPAKLEDSAVYLCASSLGAGTKEKLFFGSGTQLSVL.

The chain employs TRBV5-1 and TRBJ2-3; the D is unclear. Germline CDR1 SGHRS, CDR2 YFSETQ. This CDR3 comprises 14 residues. The V end was cut by 0 bases, the J end by 2 bases, with 7 bases between. The CDR3 nucleotides read TGCGCCAGCAGCTTGGCGGCCCACACAGATACGCAGTATTTT. Translating gives CASSLAAHTDTQYF.

V is TRBV7-6 and J is TRBJ2-1, with 9 bases matching TRBD1. This CDR3 has 12 amino acids. Germline trimming cut 5 bases from V and 9 bases from J; bases unmatched to any gene: 2. The germline CDR1 and CDR2 sequences are SGHVS and FNYEAQ. In nucleotides, the CDR3 is TGTGCCAGCAGCACGGACAGGGGTGAGCAGTTCTTC. It yields the protein CASSTDRGEQFF.

There are many counts of this clonotype. The V call is TRBV7-2, the J call TRBJ2-1, with TRBD2 as a possible D gene (6 bases). V gave up 6 bases and J gave up 9 bases, with 12 bases separating them. CDR3 length equals 12 residues. Germline lookup yields CDR1 SGHTA and CDR2 FQGNSA. CDR3 in amino acids: CASSRFGGEQFF. The DNA of the CDR3 is TGTGCCAGCAGTCGTTTCGGGGGTGAGCAGTTCTTC.

This rearrangement joins TRBV12-3 or TRBV12-4 to TRBJ1-2; 8 bases are shared with TRBD1. This CDR3 has 13 residues. V trimming: 3 bases; J trimming: 7 bases; junction bases outside the gene matches: 4. The CDR3 spells CASSFSGGGGYTF. The CDR3 nucleotides are TGTGCCAGCAGTTTTTCAGGGGGCGGTGGCTACACCTTC.

The chain employs TRBV27 and TRBJ1-2, with a tentative D call TRBD1 (5 bases). The CDR3 is made up of 13 amino acids. Germline V gene lookup returns CDR1 MNHEY and CDR2 SMNVEV (reference sequence). The V and J ends lost 2 bases and 8 bases respectively, with 12 bases between them. Here the CDR3 reads CASSLGTTGGYTF. The CDR3 nucleotides read TGTGCCAGCAGTTTAGGGACCACGGGCGGCTACACCTTC.

This clonotype was counted a few times. The chain couples TRBV7-2 to TRBJ2-6; D remains unclear. CDR1 is SGHTA, CDR2 FQGNSA, per germline. V lost 1 base and J lost 2, with 9 bases in between. CDR3 size: 16 residues. In DNA form, the CDR3 reads TGTGCCAGCAGCTTAGATGGCACTCCTGGGGCCAACGTCCTGACTTTC. Protein product: CASSLDGTPGANVLTF.

The chain uses TRBV6-2 or TRBV6-3 and TRBJ2-1; 12 bases line up with TRBD1. Germline CDR1 MNHEY, CDR2 SVGEGT. V lost 10 bases and J lost 8; bases outside the gene matches: 9. The CDR3 spans 14 residues. CDR3 nucleotide sequence: TGTGCCACCAGGGGACAGGGGGCGGGGGATGAGCAGTTCTTC. Translated, it gives CATRGQGAGDEQFF.

This clonotype has only a few counts. This rearrangement joins TRBV6-5 to TRBJ2-3; D not certain. V lost 2 bases and J lost 2, with 14 bases in between. The CDR3 has 16 residues. Per the germline V gene, CDR1 is MNHEY and CDR2 is SVGAGI. CDR3 in DNA: TGTGCCAGCAGTTACATCCACCGACTCTTCACAGATACGCAGTATTTT. Its protein is CASSYIHRLFTDTQYF.

This chain uses TRBV10-3 with TRBJ1-1, with D perhaps TRBD1 (5 bases). Trimming took 5 bases from V and 3 from J, leaving 10 bases between them. There are 13 residues in the CDR3. The germline gives CDR1 ENHRY, CDR2 SYGVKD. This CDR3 is CAISSTEYTEAFF. In DNA, the CDR3 is TGTGCCATCAGTTCGACAGAGTACACTGAAGCTTTCTTT.

This clonotype has more than one count but fewer than ten. This chain links TRBV20-1 with TRBJ2-5, with 7 bases fitting TRBD1. The CDR3 extends over 13 amino acids. The germline V gene encodes CDR1 DFQATT and CDR2 SNEGSKA (reference sequence). The V gene end was trimmed by 6 bases and the J gene end by 4 bases; junction bases not matched to a gene: 8. The CDR3 DNA is TGCAGTGCCCAAGCGACAGGGAGAGAGACCCAGTACTTC. This translates into CSAQATGRETQYF.

This clonotype has at least ten counts. V is TRBV6-5 and J is TRBJ2-5; D remains unclear. The CDR3 length is 13 residues. Germline V gives CDR1 MNHEY, CDR2 SVGAGI. The ends were cut back, 6 bases at V and 5 bases at J, with 13 bases in the middle. CDR3 nucleotide sequence: TGTGCCAGCAGACTGACTTTGCTGGAGACCCAGTACTTC. Amino acids: CASRLTLLETQYF.

The chain couples TRBV7-9 to TRBJ2-5; D ambiguous. Germline CDR1 SEHNR, CDR2 FQNEAQ (reference sequence). The CDR3 contains 15 residues. Trimming removed 2 bases from V and 2 bases from J, with 12 bases in between. The CDR3 reads CASSLNSGQQETQYF. The CDR3 DNA sequence: TGTGCCAGCAGCTTAAACTCGGGTCAGCAAGAGACCCAGTACTTC.

The chain has TRBV5-1 and TRBJ1-2; 8 bases are shared with TRBD1. CDR1 SGHRS and CDR2 YFSETQ come from the germline V gene. The CDR3 is 15 amino acids. The V segment lost 0 bases and the J segment 3 bases; nucleotides outside the gene matches: 4. CDR3 sequence (DNA): TGCGCCAGCAGCTTGGGAGACAGGGGATACTATGGCTACACCTTC. It translates to CASSLGDRGYYGYTF.

The V call is TRBV27, the J call TRBJ1-2, with 9 bases matching TRBD1. V dropped 3 bases and J dropped 7; count of bases not matched to a gene: 3. The CDR3 extends over 13 amino acids. Germline CDR1 and CDR2: MNHEY and SMNVEV (reference sequence). In DNA, the CDR3 is TGTGCCAGCAGTTTTAACAGGGGGCTTGGCTACACCTTC. It translates to CASSFNRGLGYTF.

This sequence joins TRBV27 and TRBJ2-3, with D unclear. V was pared by 4 bases and J by 1 base, with 12 bases between. The CDR3 totals 15 residues. Germline V CDR1 and CDR2: MNHEY, SMNVEV (reference sequence). The CDR3 loop reads CASSWLRAGTDTQYF. CDR3 nucleotides: TGTGCCAGCAGTTGGCTACGCGCAGGCACAGATACGCAGTATTTT.

The chain links TRBV6-2 or TRBV6-3 to TRBJ2-3; D may be TRBD2 (6 bases). Germline V lookup: CDR1 MNHEY, CDR2 SVGEGT. The length of the CDR3 is 16 residues. Trimming removed 3 bases from V and 0 bases from J, with 13 bases in between. The CDR3 loop is CASSYYLAPSTDTQYF. The DNA of the CDR3 is TGTGCCAGCAGTTATTACCTAGCGCCTAGCACAGATACGCAGTATTTT.